The present TCR beta chain was sequenced within a study of radiotherapy plus CTLA-4 blockade in lung cancer. Findings of the study overall: An expansion of tumor-derived TCR clones occurred in blood after radiotherapy plus ipilimumab.

Germline V gene data show CDR1 as SGHRS and CDR2 as YFSETQ. The CDR3 has 16 residues. Sequencing used immunoSEQ multiplex PCR; TCRdb keeps in-frame clones, though not all of them. Of about 56,000 clones listed, around 85% are singletons. A note on this clone: Its antigen is still unknown.

Chemo-refractory metastatic non-small-cell lung cancer patients were treated with focal radiation plus CTLA-4 blockade with ipilimumab. The specimen comprised peripheral blood, sampled from a patient treated with radiotherapy plus ipilimumab. The chain recombines TRBV5-1 with TRBJ2-3, with D possibly being TRBD2 (6 bases). This TCR was sampled from a human donor with non-small cell lung cancer who had a complete response to radiotherapy plus ipilimumab. The chain's CDR3 is CTGEENVQEGTDTQYF. The CDR3 coding sequence is TGCACCGGGGAGGAGAATGTACAGGAGGGCACAGATACGCAGTATTTT.